The clone carrying this T cell receptor beta chain was counted many times. Its antigen is unidentified. The donors, healthy Caucasians from Russia, were aged about 6 to 95. Drawn from each donor were 9 to 10 milliliters of peripheral blood. Germline assignment: CDR1 MDHEN and CDR2 SYDVKM. The ends were cut back, 3 bases at V and 4 bases at J, with 13 bases in the middle. The CDR3 is 15 residues long. The sample originates from a study of blood T cells in healthy people across ages. Study-wide points: As naive T cell percentage varied, TCR beta diversity correlated strongly with it.

Combining a sample-barcoded 5' primer with a J-beta primer mix, a second PCR ran for about 7 to 11 cycles. TCRdb re-derived calls from the 5' RACE reads in MiXCR, one entry per CDR3 protein. The table lists roughly 1.7 million distinct CDR3 sequences, about 32% of them singletons. Sequenced sample: blood. The source of this sequence is a woman in her 30s in good health. This chain uses TRBV28 with TRBJ2-1; D perhaps matches TRBD2 (6 bases). The CDR3 is CASSLEEGVYNEQFF. Written as DNA, the CDR3 is TGTGCCAGCAGTTTGGAGGAGGGCGTATACAATGAGCAGTTCTTC. The full variable domain, in which reference TRBV28 and TRBJ2-1 provide the parts outside the CDR3, is DVKVTQSSRYLVKRTGEKVFLECVQDMDHENMFWYRQDPGLGLRLIYFSYDVKMKEKGDIPEGYSVSREKKERFSLILESASTNQTSMYLCASSLEEGVYNEQFFGPGTRLTVL.